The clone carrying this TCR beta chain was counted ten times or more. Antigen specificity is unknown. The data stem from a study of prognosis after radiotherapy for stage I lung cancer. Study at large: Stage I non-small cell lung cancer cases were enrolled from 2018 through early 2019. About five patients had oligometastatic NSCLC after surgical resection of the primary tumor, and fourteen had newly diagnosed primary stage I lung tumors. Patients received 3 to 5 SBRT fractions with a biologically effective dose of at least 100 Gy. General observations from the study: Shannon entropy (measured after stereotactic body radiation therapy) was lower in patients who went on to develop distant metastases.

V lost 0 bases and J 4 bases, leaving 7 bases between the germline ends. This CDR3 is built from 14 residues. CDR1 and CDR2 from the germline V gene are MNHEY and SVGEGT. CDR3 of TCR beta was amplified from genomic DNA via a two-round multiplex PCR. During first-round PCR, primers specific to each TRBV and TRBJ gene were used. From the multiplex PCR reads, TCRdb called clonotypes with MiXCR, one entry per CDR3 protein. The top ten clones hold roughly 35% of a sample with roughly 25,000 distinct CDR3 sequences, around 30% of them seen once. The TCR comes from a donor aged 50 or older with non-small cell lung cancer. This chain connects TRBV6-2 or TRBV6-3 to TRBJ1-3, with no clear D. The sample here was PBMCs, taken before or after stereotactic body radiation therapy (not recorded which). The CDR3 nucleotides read TGTGCCAGCAGTTACTCGAATGGGGGAAACACCATATATTTT. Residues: CASSYSNGGNTIYF.